The present entry profiles one TCR beta chain with its context. The data were taken from a study of blood T cell repertoires in COVID-19. Study-level information: Samples representing acute and convalescent COVID-19 were sourced from the United States, Italy and Spain. PBMCs, B-cell-depleted T cells, or T cells were the source of the cDNA or gDNA that made up the material.

As handled by the study authors: Estimated nucleated cell counts came from reference gene primer amplification. Method: immunoSEQ multiplex PCR; TCRdb's copy keeps in-frame clones and lacks some. V, J and clone size are those of that table, while D and trimming were read from the DNA. This sample has around 300,000 clones, with approximately 85% found just once. Sequencing was performed on peripheral blood. The receptor was derived from a human donor in a cohort sampled during active COVID-19.

The CDR3 loop reads CASSPPRETEAFF. The CDR3 DNA reads TGTGCCAGCTCACCACCGCGAGAGACTGAAGCTTTCTTT. The rearrangement joins TRBV18 to TRBJ1-1; D ambiguous. CDR1 and CDR2 from the germline V gene are KGHSH and LQKENI. The CDR3 is 13 residues long. The V and J ends lost 0 bases and 5 bases respectively, with 7 bases between them.